These T cell receptor beta chains were read from a single sample in a study of a mutant IDH1 vaccine in newly diagnosed glioma. Here immunoSEQ multiplex PCR was the method, and the copy in TCRdb shows in-frame clones only, minus some. Found here are some 120,000 clones, around 80% of them singletons; the top ten hold around 5.5%. Their specific antigens are unknown. The source material was PBMCs, sampled from a glioma patient whose treatment included an IDH1 peptide vaccine. These TCRs come from a man aged 35-49 years with glioma. The CDR3 runs from the conserved cysteine through the conserved F or W. The D gene is left open where the match is weak. The size entry is marked missing in some rows and otherwise reads once, few, many or a size class.

CDR3aa,CDR3nt,abundance,len,v_gene,j_gene,d_gene
CASSLVRGNDQPQHF,TGTGCCAGCAGCTTAGTGCGGGGGAACGATCAGCCCCAGCATTTT,few,15,TRBV7-2,TRBJ1-5,NA
CASSGLAGAQETQYF,TGTGCCAGCAGTGGCCTTGCCGGGGCTCAAGAGACCCAGTACTTC,few,15,TRBV2,TRBJ2-5,NA
CASSLVGGGVDTEAFF,TGCGCCAGCTCACTGGTAGGGGGCGGAGTGGACACTGAAGCTTTCTTT,few,16,TRBV5-1,TRBJ1-1,TRBD1
CAGARTNSYNSPLHF,TGTGCGGGGGCGAGAACAAACTCCTATAATTCACCCCTCCACTTT,few,15,TRBV2,TRBJ1-6,NA
CASSPRDRDYNEQFF,TGTGCCAGCTCACCCCGGGACAGGGACTACAATGAGCAGTTCTTC,NA,15,TRBV18,TRBJ2-1,TRBD1
CASITRTSGVTEQYF,TGCGCCAGCATTACCCGGACTAGCGGGGTTACTGAGCAGTACTTC,NA,15,TRBV10-1,TRBJ2-7,TRBD2
CASSYFAGGRETQYF,TGTGCCAGCAGTTACTTCGCGGGGGGGAGAGAGACCCAGTACTTC,NA,15,TRBV6-5,TRBJ2-5,TRBD2
CASSPTPDKASYYGYTF,TGTGCCAGCAGCCCAACCCCGGACAAGGCAAGCTACTATGGCTACACCTTC,NA,17,TRBV7-8,TRBJ1-2,NA
CATSELAGVDEQFF,TGTGCCACTTCTGAGCTAGCGGGAGTAGATGAGCAGTTCTTC,many,14,TRBV19,TRBJ2-1,TRBD2
CASSYRGGQFF,TGTGCCAGCAGTTATCGGGGGGGTCAGTTCTTC,NA,11,TRBV6-5,TRBJ2-1,TRBD2
CASSLAESGVNTGELFF,TGCGCCAGCAGCTTGGCCGAGAGCGGGGTAAACACCGGGGAGCTGTTTTTT,NA,17,TRBV5-1,TRBJ2-2,TRBD2
CAWRALSGMTTDTQYF,TGTGCCTGGAGGGCCCTGAGCGGGATGACGACAGATACGCAGTATTTT,NA,16,TRBV30,TRBJ2-3,TRBD2
CASSGTTGGYTF,TGTGCCAGTTCCGGGACCACTGGAGGCTACACCTTC,NA,12,TRBV19,TRBJ1-2,NA
CAWSRTGRSDTQYF,TGTGCCTGGAGTAGGACAGGGAGATCAGATACGCAGTATTTT,NA,14,TRBV30,TRBJ2-3,TRBD1
CASTTGTGSLYEQYF,TGTGCCAGTACTACCGGGACAGGGAGTCTCTACGAGCAGTACTTC,NA,15,TRBV19,TRBJ2-7,TRBD1
CASSSHSLAVEQFF,TGTGCCAGCAGCTCCCATTCTTTAGCGGTTGAGCAGTTCTTC,NA,14,TRBV11-3,TRBJ2-1,NA
CASEQWFAETQYF,TGTGCCAGCGAACAGTGGTTCGCAGAGACCCAGTACTTC,NA,13,TRBV11-2,TRBJ2-5,NA